Below are 3 T cell receptor beta chains sequenced from a single sample in a study of Ad26.COV2.S vaccination and SARS-CoV-2 variants (dated by TCRdb to the early 2020s). Library construction relied on the immunoSEQ multiplex PCR assay. TCRdb mirrors the immuneACCESS table, restricted to in-frame sequences. Some clones are absent from its copies; in checked studies, under half trace to an unresolved V gene, and the reason for the others is unknown. The sample yields about 350,000 clones; less than 90% were counted once. The ten largest make up 9.5% to 12% of the sample. The intended sense of this specimen's treatment or condition label: roughly 20 received Ad26.COV2.S at low or high dose, single or two shots; about 5 received placebo; per-sample allocation not given. For vaccine and placebo recipients, the sequenced repertoires came from samples collected on day 63 after the first injection. The material was peripheral blood, obtained in a trial of Ad26.COV2.S vaccine versus placebo. Receptor source: a person between 18 and 59 years old who received the Ad26.COV2.S COVID-19 vaccine or a placebo.

The chain couples TRBV3-1 (or the pseudogene TRBV3-2) to TRBJ2-1; 12 nucleotides align to TRBD2. Germline V CDR1 and CDR2: LGHDT, YNNKEL (reference sequence). V lost 4 bases, J lost 10 bases, and 8 bases stayed unmatched. CDR3 length: 15 amino acids. The CDR3 loop is CASSRRTSGVGEQFF. In DNA form, the CDR3 reads TGTGCCAGCAGCCGCAGGACTAGCGGGGTAGGGGAGCAGTTCTTC.

The chain joins TRBV7-6 to TRBJ1-2; possibly TRBD1 for D (6 bases). The CDR3 spans 15 residues. V dropped 1 base and J dropped 7 bases, with 16 bases sitting between them. Germline CDR1 SGHVS, CDR2 FNYEAQ. The CDR3 bases are TGTGCCAGCAGCTTAGAACCGGGGGGCAGACGTGGCTACACCTTC. Translating gives CASSLEPGGRRGYTF.

The J gene is TRBJ1-6, the V gene TRBV28; a weak D match, TRBD1 (6 bases). Germline V gene sequence: CDR1 MDHEN, CDR2 SYDVKM. The CDR3 runs to 15 residues. V lost 4 bases to trimming and J lost 9 bases, with 16 bases between them. CDR3 coding DNA: TGTGCCAGCAGTTGGGGTCGGGGGGGCAGTTCACCCCTCCACTTT. Protein product: CASSWGRGGSSPLHF.